This entry lists 20 T cell receptor beta chains sequenced from one sample in a study of cytomegalovirus exposure and HLA in healthy donors. Both 60 Vbeta primers and 13 Jbeta primers went into the PCR. Repertoires were generated with immunoSEQ multiplex PCR, while TCRdb's copy carries only in-frame clones and drops some. The sample has 150,000 to 200,000 clones, about four fifths seen once. Sequencing was carried out using PBMCs. All receptors derive from a man between 18 and 35 years old in good health and CMV-seronegative.

The chain has TRBV10-3 and TRBJ2-1, with 9 bases identical to TRBD2. CDR1 ENHRY and CDR2 SYGVKD come from the germline V gene. Trimming removed 7 bases from V and 8 bases from J; junction bases left unmatched: 12. This CDR3 has 15 residues. CDR3 in amino acids: CAITSGGGALDEQFF. CDR3 nucleotide sequence: TGTGCCATCACCTCGGGCGGGGGGGCTCTCGATGAGCAGTTCTTC.

The CDR3 region is CASSQAGREDTQYF. DNA of the CDR3: TGCGCCAGCAGCCAAGCGGGTCGGGAGGATACGCAGTATTTT. V gene TRBV4-1 combines with J gene TRBJ2-3, with TRBD2 as a possible D gene (6 bases). This CDR3 comprises 14 residues. Germline CDR1 reads MGHRA; CDR2 reads YSYEKL. V lost 1 base and J 6 bases, leaving 11 bases between the germline ends.

This chain links TRBV6-1 with TRBJ1-5, with 12 bases that match TRBD1. Germline values: CDR1 MNHNS, CDR2 SASEGT. This CDR3 is 16 amino acids long. After removal of 2 bases from V and 7 bases from J, the junction contained 6 bases not matched to a gene. DNA for the CDR3: TGTGCCAGCAGTGAATCAGGGACAGGGGGCTGGCAGCCCCAGCATTTT. Its translation is CASSESGTGGWQPQHF.

This sequence joins TRBV30 and TRBJ1-2; weak D call: TRBD1 (5 bases). The CDR3 has 14 amino acids. CDR1 and CDR2 (germline): GTSNPN, SVGIG (reference sequence). The V end was cut by 7 bases, the J end by 0 bases, with 15 bases between. This CDR3 reads CASPMGLSNYGYTF. The CDR3 bases are TGTGCCTCCCCGATGGGACTCTCTAACTATGGCTACACCTTC.

This clone was recorded a few times. This chain links TRBV6-5 with TRBJ1-2; possible D gene TRBD1, 6 bases. Trimming stripped 5 bases from V and 2 bases from J, with 6 bases between. The germline V gene has CDR1 MNHEY and CDR2 SVGAGI. The CDR3 is 12 amino acids. Here the CDR3 DNA reads TGTGCCAGCAGTGGGACAAACTATGGCTACACCTTC. Its protein product is CASSGTNYGYTF.

This sequence joins TRBV5-6 and TRBJ2-2; D is possibly TRBD2 (6 bases). Germline lookup yields CDR1 SGHDT and CDR2 YYEEEE. Trimming shortened V by 0 bases and J by 3 bases, and 12 bases separated the two germline ends. The CDR3 sequence is 16 residues long. The CDR3: CASSLVGGTYTGELFF. Here the CDR3 DNA reads TGTGCCAGCAGCTTGGTCGGCGGGACTTACACCGGGGAGCTGTTTTTT.

CDR3 coding DNA: TGTGCCAGCAGCGTAGGAGGCGGGACTAGCGGCTACGAGCAGTACTTC. This codes for CASSVGGGTSGYEQYF. This chain uses TRBV9 with TRBJ2-7; TRBD2 aligns across 11 bases. The CDR3 is 16 amino acids. The J segment lost 3 bases and the V segment lost 0 bases, leaving 5 bases of the junction unmatched. Germline assignment: CDR1 SGDLS and CDR2 YYNGEE.

This clone came up a few times. The CDR3 loop reads CASRNSPTATYEQYF. The CDR3 DNA is TGTGCCAGCAGGAACTCCCCGACAGCTACCTACGAGCAGTACTTC. This chain uses TRBV6-5 with TRBJ2-5; tentative D call: TRBD1 (5 bases). The J call could be wrong; TRBJ2-7 is a better fit for the DNA end. CDR3 length equals 15 residues. Looked up from germline, CDR1 is MNHEY and CDR2 is SVGAGI.

The V call is TRBV4-3, the J call TRBJ1-2, with D possibly being TRBD1 (6 bases). CDR1 and CDR2 from the germline V gene are LGHNA and YSLEER. V was cut by 0 bases and J by 4 bases, with 12 bases left in between. The CDR3 has 15 amino acids. CDR3 sequence: CASSQDSGTRYGYTF. The CDR3 DNA sequence: TGCGCCAGCAGCCAAGATAGCGGGACACGCTATGGCTACACCTTC.

The V gene is TRBV29-1, the J gene TRBJ2-7; TRBD1 aligns across 7 bases. V was pared by 4 bases and J by 6 bases, with 3 bases of the junction left unmatched. Germline-derived CDR1 and CDR2 are SQVTM and ANQGSEA. The length of the CDR3 is 11 residues. CDR3 DNA: TGCAGCGTTGTGACAGGGCCCGAGCAGTACTTC. Translating gives CSVVTGPEQYF.

This clone was seen a few times. This sample includes further DNA sequences coding for the same CDR3. This sequence joins TRBV5-1 and TRBJ1-4; no firm D call. This CDR3 contains 14 residues. V gave up 0 bases and J gave up 5 bases, with 8 bases separating them. Germline CDR1 reads SGHRS; CDR2 reads YFSETQ. This CDR3 reads CASSLGRINEKLFF. The CDR3 region has the DNA TGCGCCAGCAGCTTGGGGCGGATCAATGAAAAACTGTTTTTT.

The gene calls are TRBV2 and TRBJ1-5, with 10 bases that match TRBD1. Germline CDR1 reads SNHLY; CDR2 reads FYNNEI. Trimming removed 4 bases from V and 5 bases from J; junction bases left unmatched: 2. The CDR3 consists of 14 residues. Here the CDR3 reads CASSVGQGYQPQHF. The CDR3 region has the DNA TGTGCCAGCAGTGTGGGACAGGGGTATCAGCCCCAGCATTTT.

The chain carries TRBV28 and TRBJ2-1, with 10 bases aligning to TRBD2. The trim removed 5 bases at V and 7 bases at J, leaving 32 bases unmatched. This CDR3 is 23 amino acids long. Germline-derived CDR1 and CDR2 are MDHEN and SYDVKM. The CDR3 nucleotides read TGTGCCAGCAGTCCGGGCCCGTCGGCTCGGCCCCCGCATCCCGGGACTAGCGAGAATGAGCAGTTCTTC. It codes for CASSPGPSARPPHPGTSENEQFF.

This chain connects TRBV5-1 to TRBJ1-5; 8 bases fit TRBD1. With V trimmed by 4 bases and J by 3 bases, 3 bases remained unmatched. The CDR3 is made up of 14 amino acids. From germline, CDR1 is SGHRS and CDR2 YFSETQ. CDR3 bases: TGCGCCAGCAGCCCGGGACAGGACAATCAGCCCCAGCATTTT. It codes for CASSPGQDNQPQHF.

The genes are TRBV6-6 and TRBJ1-3; 8 nucleotides match TRBD1. Trimming took 5 bases from V and 7 from J; bases not matched to a gene: 7. The germline V gene has CDR1 MNHNY and CDR2 SVGAGI (reference sequence). The CDR3 is made up of 14 amino acids. This chain's CDR3 is CASSPQGARNTIYF. CDR3 bases: TGTGCCAGCAGTCCCCAGGGGGCCAGGAACACCATATATTTT.

The chain joins TRBV10-3 to TRBJ2-5, with no clear D. Trimming removed 6 bases from V and 3 bases from J, with 11 bases in between. Per the germline V gene, CDR1 is ENHRY and CDR2 is SYGVKD. This CDR3 contains 13 residues. In DNA, the CDR3 is TGTGCCATCAGGACAAGCAGCAAAGAGACCCAGTACTTC. It codes for CAIRTSSKETQYF.

This clone was detected a few times. This chain joins TRBV28 and TRBJ2-7; D uncertain. Germline V CDR1 and CDR2: MDHEN, SYDVKM. The CDR3 is 14 residues long. Trimming pared 2 bases from V and 3 bases from J, leaving 11 bases between. CDR3 amino acids: CASSLTDSHYEQYF. In nucleotides, the CDR3 is TGTGCCAGCAGTTTAACCGACTCACACTACGAGCAGTACTTC.

The V call is TRBV7-2, the J call TRBJ2-5; 10 nucleotides align to TRBD1. The CDR3 length is 14 residues. The V gene end was trimmed by 5 bases and the J gene end by 6 bases; junction bases not matched to a gene: 6. Germline-derived CDR1 and CDR2 are SGHTA and FQGNSA. The CDR3 here is CASSRTGGQQTQYF. In DNA form, the CDR3 reads TGTGCCAGCAGCAGGACAGGGGGACAACAGACCCAGTACTTC.

This chain connects TRBV15 to TRBJ1-2; 8 nucleotides match TRBD1. V trimming: 2 bases; J trimming: 7 bases; junction bases outside the gene matches: 12. The CDR3 covers 16 residues. The germline gives CDR1 LNHNV, CDR2 YYDKDF (reference sequence). Written as DNA, the CDR3 is TGTGCCACCAGCAGAACTGGCCAGGGGGCCGACTCTGGCTACACCTTC. As protein: CATSRTGQGADSGYTF.

Concerning this clone itself: An end of the junction does not agree with germline; a read error may underlie this. CDR3 nucleotide sequence: TGTGCCAGCAGTGCCGACTCCCACAATGAGCAGTTCTTC. Translating gives CASSADSHNEQFF. The chain couples TRBV2 to TRBJ2-1; D not certain. Germline assignment: CDR1 SNHLY and CDR2 FYNNEI. The CDR3 runs 13 residues.